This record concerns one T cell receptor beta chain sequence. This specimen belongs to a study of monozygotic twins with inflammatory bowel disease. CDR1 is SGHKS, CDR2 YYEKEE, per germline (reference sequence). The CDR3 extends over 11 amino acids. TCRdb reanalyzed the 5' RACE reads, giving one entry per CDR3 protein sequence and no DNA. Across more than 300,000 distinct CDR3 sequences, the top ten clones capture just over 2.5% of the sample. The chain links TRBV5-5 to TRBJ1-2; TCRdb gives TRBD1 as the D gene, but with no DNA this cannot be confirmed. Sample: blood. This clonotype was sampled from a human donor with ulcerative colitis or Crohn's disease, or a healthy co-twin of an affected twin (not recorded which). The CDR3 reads CASSSPTGETF.